This TCR beta chain was captured by sequencing in a study of Ad26.COV2.S vaccination and SARS-CoV-2 variants. Overall study findings and caveats: Similar non-spike TCR breadth was observed in recipients of vaccine and of placebo.

As for this clone: Antigen: not known.

The sample's treatment: roughly 18 received Ad26.COV2.S at low or high dose, single or two shots; roughly 5 received placebo; per-sample allocation not given. Collection of samples fell on day 63 after the first vaccine or placebo injection. TCRdb keeps only in-frame clones here, not all; method: immunoSEQ multiplex PCR. The repertoire holds about 460,000 clones, with about 88% as singletons. Germline V gene lookup returns CDR1 ENHRY and CDR2 SYGVKD. V lost 4 bases to trimming and J lost 0 bases, with 10 bases between them. The CDR3 runs to 14 residues. The input for sequencing was peripheral blood, taken in a trial of Ad26.COV2.S vaccine versus placebo. This receptor was identified in a person between 18 and 65 years old who received the Ad26.COV2.S COVID-19 vaccine or a placebo. The chain employs TRBV10-3 and TRBJ2-7, with a possible D match to TRBD2 (7 bases). In nucleotides, the CDR3 is TGTGCCATCAGTGCTGGGGGGGCCTCCTACGAGCAGTACTTC. Encoded protein: CAISAGGASYEQYF.